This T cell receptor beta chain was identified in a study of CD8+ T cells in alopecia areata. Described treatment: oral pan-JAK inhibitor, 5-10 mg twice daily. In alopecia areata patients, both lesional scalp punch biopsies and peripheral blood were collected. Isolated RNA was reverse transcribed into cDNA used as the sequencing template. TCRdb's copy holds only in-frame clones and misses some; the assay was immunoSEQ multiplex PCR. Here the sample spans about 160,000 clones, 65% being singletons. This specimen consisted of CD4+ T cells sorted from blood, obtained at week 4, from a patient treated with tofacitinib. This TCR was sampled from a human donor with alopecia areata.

The CDR3: CASSPTQTQYF. As DNA, the CDR3 is TGTGCCAGCAGCCCTACCCAGACCCAGTACTTC. The V call is TRBV7-2, the J call TRBJ2-5, with D unclear. Deletions cut 5 bases from V and 6 bases from J, with 7 bases between. This CDR3 spans 11 amino acids. CDR1 and CDR2 (germline): SGHTA, FQGNSA.